This is a list of T cell receptor delta chains from one sample in a study of gamma-delta chains in newborns, infants, children. TCRdb re-processed the reads using CATT. The sample consists of 9,500 to 13,000 delta-chain clones, approximately 10% of them appearing once. The sequenced sample consisted of blood. These receptors came from a child who was a newborn, infant or young child, either healthy, febrile or measles-vaccinated (not recorded which). CDR3s include the opening cysteine and the closing phenylalanine or tryptophan. D genes are given only for firm matches. Only part of the rows carry a size: once, few, many, or a class if the clone is expanded.

j_call v_call d_call clone_size cdr3_aa cdr3_nt
TRDJ3 TRDV2 NA few CACDSLSSWDTRQMFF TGTGCCTGTGACTCCCTGAGCTCCTGGGACACCCGACAGATGTTTTTC
TRDJ1 TRDV2 TRDD3 NA CACDTVGGIRDTDKLIF TGTGCCTGTGACACCGTTGGGGGGATAAGGGACACCGATAAACTCATCTTT
TRDJ1 TRDV2 TRDD3 NA CACDRLVLGDLSVTDKLIF TGTGCCTGTGACCGCCTGGTACTGGGGGACTTATCAGTCACCGATAAACTCATCTTT
TRDJ3 TRDV2 TRDD3 NA CACDTVVGDTSWDTRQMFF TGTGCCTGTGACACGGTGGTGGGGGATACGTCCTGGGACACCCGACAGATGTTTTTC
TRDJ1 TRDV2 TRDD3 NA CACDSVPTGGYDLYTDKLIF TGTGCCTGTGACAGTGTCCCTACTGGGGGATACGACCTATACACCGATAAACTCATCTTT
TRDJ3 TRDV2 TRDD3 NA CACDTLGESSWDTRQMFF TGTGCCTGTGACACTTTGGGGGAGAGCTCCTGGGACACCCGACAGATGTTTTTC
TRDJ1 TRDV2 TRDD3 NA CACDTLGVTNTDKLIF TGTGCCTGTGACACTCTGGGGGTTACCAACACCGATAAACTCATCTTT
TRDJ3 TRDV2 TRDD3 few CACDTGGSATWYTRQMFF TGTGCCTGTGACACTGGGGGATCCGCGACCTGGTACACCCGACAGATGTTTTTC
TRDJ3 TRDV2 TRDD3 few CACDSRLGAWDTRQMFF TGTGCCTGTGACTCTCGACTGGGGGCCTGGGACACCCGACAGATGTTTTTC
TRDJ1 TRDV2 TRDD3 NA CACDTVSGGPLPNTDKLIF TGTGCCTGTGACACCGTGTCTGGGGGACCCTTACCTAACACCGATAAACTCATCTTT
TRDJ1 TRDV2 TRDD3 NA CACDALRLTGGYTDKLIF TGTGCCTGTGACGCTCTACGGCTTACTGGGGGATACACCGATAAACTCATCTTT
TRDJ1 TRDV1 NA few CALGELTKLLGTPLYTDKLIF TGTGCTCTTGGGGAACTAACAAAGTTACTTGGGACCCCATTGTACACCGATAAACTCATCTTT
TRDJ3 TRDV2 NA NA CACDTGWDGSWDTRQMFF TGTGCCTGTGACACCGGGTGGGACGGCTCCTGGGACACCCGACAGATGTTTTTC
TRDJ1 TRDV2 NA NA CACEPVGAHTDKLIF TGTGCCTGTGAACCAGTGGGGGCCCACACCGATAAACTCATCTTT
TRDJ1 TRDV1 NA NA CALEEWPSSSASKLIF TGTGCTCTTGAGGAATGGCCCTCTTCTTCTGCCAGTAAACTCATCTTT
TRDJ3 TRDV2 TRDD3 few CACDTVGLGDTPSSWDTRQMFF TGTGCCTGTGACACCGTGGGGTTGGGGGATACGCCGAGCTCCTGGGACACCCGACAGATGTTTTTC
TRDJ1 TRDV2 TRDD3 NA CACDTVGGGYGDTDKLIF TGTGCCTGTGACACCGTCGGTGGGGGATACGGGGACACCGATAAGCTCATCTTT
TRDJ1 TRDV2 TRDD3 few CACDTLLLGVNTDKLIF TGTGCCTGTGACACGCTATTACTGGGGGTCAACACCGATAAACTCATCTTT
TRDJ1 TRDV2 TRDD3 NA CACDTLVVGDPERGGHTDKLIF TGTGCCTGTGACACCCTCGTGGTGGGGGATCCGGAAAGGGGGGGCCACACCGATAAACTCATCTTT
TRDJ1 TRDV1 TRDD3 few CALGEPLGLPLRLGDCDKLIF TGTGCTCTTGGGGAACCCCTGGGTCTTCCTCTACGTCTGGGGGACTGCGATAAACTCATCTTT
TRDJ1 TRDV2 TRDD3 NA CACDTVGGFVPELIF TGTGCCTGTGACACCGTCGGGGGATTTGTCCCTGAACTCATCTTT
TRDJ1 TRDV2 TRDD3 few CACDTGGYKDKLIF TGTGCCTGTGACACGGGGGGATATAAGGATAAACTCATCTTT
TRDJ1 TRDV2 NA NA CACDTVAGVRYTDKLIF TGTGCCTGTGACACCGTTGCGGGGGTCCGGTACACCGATAAACTCATCTTT
TRDJ1 TRDV2 NA NA CACDSGIHTDKLIF TGTGCCTGTGACAGCGGGATCCACACCGATAAACTCATCTTT
TRDJ1 TRDV2 TRDD3 medium-sized CACDPIYGLGDSPDKLIF TGTGCCTGTGATCCCATCTACGGACTGGGGGACAGTCCCGATAAACTCATCTTT
TRDJ3 TRDV2 NA medium-sized CACDTWGGSSWDTRQMFF TGTGCCTGTGACACCTGGGGGGGCAGCTCCTGGGACACCCGACAGATGTTTTTC
TRDJ3 TRDV2 TRDD3 few CACDTLVLGDSAWDTRQVFF TGTGCCTGTGACACCCTCGTACTGGGGGATTCCGCCTGGGACACCCGACAGGTGTTTTTC
TRDJ1 TRDV2 TRDD3 few CACDTVGGGSGDKLIF TGTGCCTGTGACACCGTTGGTGGGGGATCTGGCGATAAACTCATCTTT
TRDJ3 TRDV2 NA NA CACDTVGGSSWDTRQMFF TGTGCCTGTGACACCGTGGGGGGTAGCTCCTGGGACACCCGACAGATGTTTTTC
TRDJ2 TRDV2 TRDD3 NA CACDTLGDTRAQLFF TGTGCCTGTGACACTCTGGGGGATACTAGGGCACAACTCTTCTTT
TRDJ1 TRDV2 TRDD3 few CACDVLLGDPAPTDKLIF TGTGCCTGTGACGTTTTACTGGGGGACCCTGCTCCCACCGATAAACTCATCTTT
TRDJ1 TRDV2 TRDD3 few CACDQIPTGDTQADKLIF TGTGCCTGTGACCAGATTCCCACGGGGGATACGCAAGCCGATAAACTCATCTTT
TRDJ1 TRDV2 TRDD3 NA CACDTPFGDTSDKLIF TGTGCCTGTGACACCCCTTTCGGGGATACGTCCGATAAACTCATCTTT
TRDJ1 TRDV2 NA few CACDTVGQYTDKLIF TGTGCCTGTGACACCGTGGGACAGTACACCGATAAACTCATCTTT
TRDJ1 TRDV2 TRDD3 NA CACDTVGGYQTDKLIF TGTGCCTGTGACACCGTCGGGGGATACCAAACCGATAAACTCATCTTT
TRDJ1 TRDV1 TRDD2 NA CALGDPSYGAYDKLIF TGTGCTCTTGGGGACCCTTCCTACGGGGCCTACGATAAACTCATCTTT
TRDJ1 TRDV2 TRDD3 few CACDLVGDFTDKLIF TGTGCCTGTGACCTGGTGGGGGATTTCACCGATAAACTCATCTTT
TRDJ1 TRDV2 TRDD3 few CACDTLGAVYTDKLIF TGTGCCTGTGACACCCTGGGGGCTGTGTACACCGATAAACTCATCTTT
TRDJ1 TRDV2 TRDD3 medium-sized CACDTVEKLGDTDKLIF TGTGCCTGTGACACCGTCGAAAAACTGGGGGATACCGATAAACTCATCTTT
TRDJ3 TRDV2 TRDD3 NA CACVPVILGDTNWDTRQMFF TGTGCCTGTGTCCCCGTCATACTGGGGGATACTAACTGGGACACCCGACAGATGTTTTTC
TRDJ1 TRDV2 NA few CACDTLMYTDKLIF TGTGCCTGTGACACTCTTATGTACACCGATAAACTCATCTTT
TRDJ3 TRDV3 TRDD3 few CAARLGAPSWDTRQMFF TGTGCCGCACGGCTGGGGGCCCCCTCCTGGGACACCCGACAGATGTTTTTC
TRDJ1 TRDV2 NA few CACDTVNLGDRKYTDKLIF NA
TRDJ1 TRDV2 TRDD3 few CACDNLLGKGDKLIF TGTGCCTGTGATAACTTACTGGGGAAGGGCGATAAACTCATCTTT
TRDJ3 TRDV2 TRDD3 few CACDPVGQGGITLTWDTRQMFF TGTGCCTGTGACCCGGTGGGTCAGGGGGGGATAACGCTGACCTGGGACACCCGACAGATGTTTTTC
TRDJ1 TRDV2 TRDD3 few CACDTVGLGDTGSDKLIF TGTGCCTGTGACACCGTGGGACTGGGGGATACGGGGTCCGATAAACTCATCTTT
TRDJ1 TRDV2 TRDD3 few CACDPVRSPKSGDTPPWVDKLIF TGTGCCTGTGACCCCGTCCGTTCTCCCAAATCGGGGGATACACCTCCATGGGTCGATAAACTCATCTTC
TRDJ1 TRDV2 TRDD3 few CACDSILGAKYTDKLIF TGTGCCTGTGACTCCATACTGGGGGCCAAGTACACCGATAAACTCATCTTT
TRDJ1 TRDV2 NA NA CACDAMDSRSDKLIF TGTGCCTGTGACGCGATGGATAGTCGGAGCGATAAACTCATCTTT
TRDJ3 TRDV2 TRDD3 few CACDTPGGYARESWDTRQMFF TGTGCCTGTGACACCCCGGGGGGATACGCGAGGGAGTCCTGGGACACCCGACAGATGTTTTTC
TRDJ1 TRDV2 NA few CACDTVLEKYTDKLIF TGTGCCTGTGACACCGTTCTGGAGAAGTACACCGATAAACTCATCTTT
TRDJ1 TRDV2 NA few CACDTVGAYTDKLIF TGTGCCTGTGACACGGTAGGTGCGTACACCGATAAACTCATCTTT
TRDJ1 TRDV1 TRDD3 few CALGEFACCARTGGYPTDKLIF TGTGCTCTTGGGGAATTCGCTTGTTGTGCCCGTACTGGGGGATACCCAACCGATAAACTCATCTTT
TRDJ2 TRDV2 TRDD3 few CACDTLGATSTAQLFF TGTGCCTGTGACACCCTGGGGGCTACCTCTACAGCACAACTCTTCTTT
TRDJ1 TRDV2 TRDD3 NA CACDLTGGSDKLIF TGTGCCTGTGACTTGACTGGGGGATCGGATAAACTCATCTTT
TRDJ1 TRDV2 TRDD3 NA CACDSLGGLNPKLIF TGTGCCTGTGACTCCCTGGGGGGCCTTAATCCTAAACTCATCTTT
TRDJ1 TRDV2 TRDD3 NA CACDTGVLGDKDKLIF TGTGCCTGTGACACCGGTGTCTTGGGGGATAAGGATAAACTCATCTTT
TRDJ1 TRDV2 NA NA CACDTLGTRPPDKLIF TGTGCCTGTGACACGCTGGGGACTCGCCCCCCCGATAAACTCATCTTT
TRDJ2 TRDV1 NA few CALGEPPRLTAQLFF TGTGCTCTTGGGGAACCTCCCCGATTGACAGCACAACTCTTCTTT
TRDJ1 TRDV2 TRDD3 NA CACDPLLGVPHTDKLIF TGTGCCTGTGACCCCCTACTGGGGGTACCACACACCGATAAACTCATCTTT